The rows below give T cell receptor beta chains drawn from one sample of a study of OX40 agonist ivuxolimab in advanced cancers. TCRdb keeps only in-frame clones here, not all; method: immunoSEQ multiplex PCR. The sample lists about 41,000 clones; about 87% were seen once. The sample was CD4+ or CD8+ T cells sorted from blood, taken in a trial of the OX40 agonist ivuxolimab. These receptors all come from an adult with an advanced solid tumor such as melanoma, head and neck, liver or kidney cancer. Both conserved end residues are part of each CDR3. The order of the fields is CDR3 length, V gene, D gene, J gene, clone size, CDR3 DNA, CDR3 protein. A D gene is named only where the DNA matches it firmly. Size is omitted from some rows. Given values are once, few, many or a class for expanded clones.

11,TRBV20-1,.,TRBJ2-7,.,TGCAGTGCTAGTTCTACTTACGAGCAGTACTTC,CSASSTYEQYF
12,TRBV7-8,.,TRBJ2-3,.,TGTGCCAGCAGCCTCGGGTGGGATACGCAGTATTTT,CASSLGWDTQYF
15,TRBV5-4,.,TRBJ2-2,.,TGTGCCAGCAGCTTAATTTTTGGGAACACCGGGGAGCTGTTTTTT,CASSLIFGNTGELFF
15,TRBV6-6,TRBD1,TRBJ1-1,.,TGTGCCAGCAGAATCCACAGGGGCCCTGGGGGTGAAGCTTTCTTT,CASRIHRGPGGEAFF
15,TRBV7-2,.,TRBJ2-1,.,TGTGCCAGCAGCTTAAGCTCGGGCGGGATGCGCGAGCAGTTCTTC,CASSLSSGGMREQFF
13,TRBV7-3,.,TRBJ2-3,.,TGTGCCAGCAGCCCAACGAGCACAGATACGCAGTATTTT,CASSPTSTDTQYF
16,TRBV7-8,TRBD2,TRBJ2-2,.,TGTGCCAGCAGCTCAATAGCGGGAGACTACACCGGGGAGCTGTTTTTT,CASSSIAGDYTGELFF
12,TRBV7-6,.,TRBJ2-3,.,TGTGCCAGCAGCCTCCCAGGAGATACGCAGTATTTT,CASSLPGDTQYF
14,TRBV5-6,.,TRBJ2-4,.,TGTGCCAGCAGCCCGGATCGGGCGGCAGACATTCAGTACTTC,CASSPDRAADIQYF
15,TRBV11-3,.,TRBJ1-2,.,TGTGCCAGCAGCTTAGATCCTGGGGGGTTTGTTGGCTACACCTTC,CASSLDPGGFVGYTF
15,TRBV18,.,TRBJ1-1,.,TGTGCCAGCTCACCACCTGCGCAGGCCTACACTGAAGCTTTCTTT,CASSPPAQAYTEAFF
14,TRBV19,.,TRBJ1-2,.,TGTGCCAGTAGTAATCGACCGATAAACTATGGCTACACCTTC,CASSNRPINYGYTF
14,TRBV10-3,TRBD1,TRBJ2-5,.,TGTGCCATCAGCCCGGGACAGGGGAAAGAGACCCAGTACTTC,CAISPGQGKETQYF
17,TRBV9,.,TRBJ2-2,.,TGTGCCAGCAGCGTAACCAGCCGTTCTAAAGAGGGCGGGGAGCTGTTTTTT,CASSVTSRSKEGGELFF
18,TRBV15,TRBD1,TRBJ2-7,.,TGTGCCACCAGCAGAGATCGTTCGGGGACAGGGGTTTACGACGAGCAGTACTTC,CATSRDRSGTGVYDEQYF
15,TRBV11-2,TRBD2,TRBJ2-1,.,TGTGCCAGCAGCCCCGGGACTAGCGGGGTCAATGAGCAGTTCTTC,CASSPGTSGVNEQFF
16,TRBV18,.,TRBJ1-2,once,TGTGCCAGCTCACCATTGGGGCAGTTGGCACACTATGGCTACACCTTC,CASSPLGQLAHYGYTF
15,TRBV27,TRBD1,TRBJ1-6,.,TGTGCCAGCAGTTTCAGCACAGGGGGTGCTTCACCCCTCCACTTT,CASSFSTGGASPLHF
13,TRBV15,.,TRBJ2-3,.,TGTGCCACCAGCAGAGAAACCACAGATACGCAGTATTTT,CATSRETTDTQYF
14,TRBV6-5,TRBD1,TRBJ2-5,.,TGTGCCAGCAGTTACTCGACAGGGAGAGAGACCCAGTACTTC,CASSYSTGRETQYF
15,TRBV30,TRBD2,TRBJ2-1,.,TGTGCCTGGAGCGCCGGGACTAGCGGGATATATGAGCAGTTCTTC,CAWSAGTSGIYEQFF
14,TRBV6-6,.,TRBJ2-7,once,TGTGCCAGCAGTTATAGCCGTCCCAAAGGCGAGCAGTACTTC,CASSYSRPKGEQYF
16,TRBV19,.,TRBJ2-7,.,TGTGCCAGTTCTGACAAACGGGCACCTCAAGGGTACGAGCAGTACTTC,CASSDKRAPQGYEQYF
12,TRBV25-1,.,TRBJ2-7,.,TGTGCCAGCAATCCCTCCAGGTGGGAGCAGTACTTC,CASNPSRWEQYF